The 9 T cell receptor beta chains below all came from one sample that was sequenced in a study of vaccination and CD4 T cells after COVID-19. No antigens are known for them. Stated treatment: approximately 10-day PBMC culture with coronavirus spike peptide pools or control peptides (ViraFEST assay). Sequence data for DNA of cultured CD4+ T cells were generated by the Oncomine TCR Beta short-read assay. A single record per CDR3 protein comes from TCRdb applying MiXCR to the PCR reads. The sample lists 15,000 to 20,000 distinct CDR3 sequences; around 78% were seen once. The starting material was CD4+ T cells from blood, cultured in vitro, obtained after SARS-CoV-2 vaccination. These receptors were collected from a human donor who received a COVID-19 vaccine.

The chain uses TRBV9 and TRBJ2-5, with 11 bases identical to TRBD2. V dropped 0 bases and J dropped 5; count of bases not matched to a gene: 3. The V gene's germline CDR1 is SGDLS and CDR2 YYNGEE. This CDR3 is built from 15 residues. The CDR3 DNA is TGTGCCAGCAGCGTAGTAGCGGGGGGGCAGGAGACCCAGTACTTC. Amino acid sequence: CASSVVAGGQETQYF.

V gene TRBV6-1 combines with J gene TRBJ1-2, with TRBD1 matching 7 bases. The ends lost 7 bases at V and 5 bases at J; junction bases unmatched: 16. The length of the CDR3 is 16 residues. Germline lookup yields CDR1 MNHNS and CDR2 SASEGT. The CDR3 here is CASNKSGGTASYGYTF. CDR3 DNA: TGTGCCAGCAACAAGTCCGGTGGGACAGCCAGTTATGGCTACACCTTC.

The rearrangement links TRBV5-1 to TRBJ1-1; TRBD1 aligns across 8 bases. Germline values: CDR1 SGHRS, CDR2 YFSETQ. The CDR3 runs to 15 residues. V trimming: 4 bases; J trimming: 4 bases; junction bases outside the gene matches: 9. CDR3 nucleotide sequence: TGCGCCAGCAGCCTATGGACAGGGACGGGCACTGAAGCTTTCTTT. Translation: CASSLWTGTGTEAFF.

V is TRBV6-5 and J is TRBJ1-2; D is uncertain. The CDR3 contains 15 residues. Deletions cut 0 bases from V and 5 bases from J, with 13 bases between. Germline V gene lookup returns CDR1 MNHEY and CDR2 SVGAGI. The CDR3 loop reads CASSYSWRATYGYTF. As DNA, the CDR3 is TGTGCCAGCAGTTACTCTTGGCGAGCGACGTATGGCTACACCTTC.

A few counts support this clonotype. This sequence joins TRBV19 and TRBJ1-2; the match to TRBD1 covers 9 bases. CDR1 and CDR2 from the germline V gene are LNHDA and SQIVND (reference sequence). The CDR3 sequence is 15 residues long. V trimming: 5 bases; J trimming: 6 bases; junction bases outside the gene matches: 10. The CDR3 DNA sequence: TGTGCCAGTAGTCTCCCTAGACAGGGGGGTCATGGCTACACCTTC. This codes for CASSLPRQGGHGYTF.

J is TRBJ1-3 and V is TRBV20-1, with D possibly TRBD1 on 6 matching bases. With 8 bases removed from V and 3 bases from J, the gap between germline ends came to 17 bases. The germline CDR1 and CDR2 sequences are DFQATT and SNEGSKA (reference sequence). This CDR3 spans 14 amino acids. For the CDR3, the DNA is TGCAGTATTATTGCCAGGGGTGATGGAAACACCATATATTTT. This translates into CSIIARGDGNTIYF.

V is TRBV6-5 and J is TRBJ1-6; weak D call: TRBD1 (6 bases). The germline V and J ends were trimmed by 2 bases and 14 bases, with 10 bases remaining between them. Germline assignment: CDR1 MNHEY and CDR2 SVGAGI. CDR3 length: 12 residues. DNA for the CDR3: TGTGCCAGCAGTTACGCGCAGGGGACCCTCCACTTT. This gives the protein CASSYAQGTLHF.

CDR3 loop: CSARDPEHRETQYF. DNA for the CDR3: TGCAGTGCTAGAGATCCGGAACACCGGGAGACCCAGTACTTC. The rearrangement joins TRBV20-1 to TRBJ2-5; D is unresolved. Germline loops: CDR1 DFQATT, CDR2 SNEGSKA (reference sequence). V gave up 0 bases and J gave up 5 bases, with 13 bases separating them. This CDR3 contains 14 residues.

In this sample, this clonotype turned up once. The chain carries TRBV20-1 and TRBJ1-1; 8 bases agree with TRBD1. With 1 base clipped from V and 3 bases from J, the junction kept 7 bases outside the gene matches. Germline V gene data show CDR1 as DFQATT and CDR2 as SNEGSKA (reference sequence). This CDR3 has 15 amino acids. The CDR3 sequence is CSARGQPDRDTEAFF. The DNA of the CDR3 is TGCAGTGCTAGAGGTCAACCGGACAGGGACACTGAAGCTTTCTTT.